The entry below describes one T cell receptor (beta chain). The ends were cut back, 0 bases at V and 6 bases at J, with 19 bases in the middle. CDR1 is SGHDT and CDR2 is YYEEEE in the germline V gene. This CDR3 is built from 17 residues. The sample belongs to a study of T cell responses to AZD1222 COVID-19 vaccine. The data were produced by immunoSEQ multiplex PCR, yet TCRdb's version contains in-frame clones alone and is incomplete. The sample gives roughly 150,000 clones, 85% to 95% of which show up once; around 1.3% is in the top ten. Here the sequenced sample was peripheral blood, taken on day 0 of AZD1222 vaccination. The chain links TRBV5-6 to TRBJ2-1, with D perhaps matching TRBD2 (5 bases). This sequence was found in an adult in good health. The CDR3 nucleotides read TGTGCCAGCAGCTTGGGTAAACTAGGTCGTTTGAGCAATGAGCAGTTCTTC. This translates into CASSLGKLGRLSNEQFF.